This record covers a single T cell receptor (beta chain). Its antigen remains unidentified. This record comes from a study of T cells after yellow fever vaccination. Study outcomes and limitations: Booster sampling recovered most clones from primary vaccination (around 97% CD4, over 75% CD8).

CDR3 length equals 13 residues. Per the germline V gene, CDR1 is LGHNA and CDR2 is YNFKEQ. The V end was cut by 0 bases, the J end by 11 bases, with 13 bases between. 5'RACE template switching produced TCR cDNA carrying a universal primer site and UMIs. TCRdb recomputed calls from the 5' RACE reads with MiXCR, one row per CDR3 protein. Of more than 300,000 distinct CDR3 sequences in the sample, about 11% are singletons; the top ten hold around 3.2%. This specimen consisted of CD4+ T cells sorted from PBMCs, obtained 45 days after the yellow fever booster vaccination. This TCR was sampled from a man younger than 35 who received the YFV17D yellow fever vaccine. The chain combines TRBV4-2 with TRBJ1-1; D ambiguous. The CDR3 region is CASSQDWQGRAFF. The CDR3 bases are TGTGCCAGCAGCCAAGATTGGCAAGGGCGGGCTTTCTTT.